A selection of T cell receptor beta chains follows, all from one sample in a study of blood T cell repertoires in COVID-19. Sequenced by immunoSEQ multiplex PCR; TCRdb stores in-frame clones only, minus some. The sample yields under 300,000 clones, roughly 80% seen once. Specimen: peripheral blood. The receptors shown here come from a woman between 18 and 30 years old with acute or convalescent COVID-19. CDR3s include the opening cysteine and the closing phenylalanine or tryptophan. The D gene is left open where the match is weak. Not all rows give a size; the values are once, few, many and, for expanded clones, a class.

j_call clone_size v_call d_call cdr3_nt cdr3_aa
TRBJ1-2 NA TRBV9 TRBD1 TGTGCCAGCAGCGTGGGGGCCGACAGGGCTTTGTCGGGCTACACCTTC CASSVGADRALSGYTF
TRBJ2-5 NA TRBV9 TRBD2 TGTGCCAGCAGCGTGGGAGCGGGAGCCGGTGAGACCCAGTACTTC CASSVGAGAGETQYF
TRBJ1-5 NA TRBV7-2 NA TGTGCCAGCAGCGATACAGGGTTTCAGCCCCAGCATTTT CASSDTGFQPQHF
TRBJ2-1 NA TRBV4-3 TRBD2 TGCGCCAGCAGCCAAGATTGGACTAGCAGTCGAAACAATGAGCAGTTCTTC CASSQDWTSSRNNEQFF
TRBJ2-1 NA TRBV5-6 TRBD2 TGTGCCAGCAGCTCGGGACTAGTTTCCAATGAGCAGTTCTTC CASSSGLVSNEQFF
TRBJ2-1 NA TRBV10-1 NA TGCGCCAGCAGTGCAAATCGGGGAAATGAGCAGTTCTTC CASSANRGNEQFF
TRBJ2-7 NA TRBV11-2 TRBD2 TGTGCCAGCAGCCTAGGGGGGCCTACTAGCGGGAGTAGGTACGAGCAGTACTTC CASSLGGPTSGSRYEQYF
TRBJ1-2 NA TRBV6-2/TRBV6-3 NA TGTGCCAGCAGTCAACAGGTTGGCTACACCTTC CASSQQVGYTF
TRBJ1-1 NA TRBV29-1 NA TGCAGCGTTGACAAAGGGAGTAGTGAAGCTTTCTTT CSVDKGSSEAFF
TRBJ2-1 NA TRBV19 NA TGTGCCAGTAGTTTTTCCCCGGGTGGGGGGAGCTCCTACAATGAGCAGTTCTTC CASSFSPGGGSSYNEQFF
TRBJ2-5 NA TRBV4-3 NA TGCGCCAGCAGCCAAGATAGGGCAGGGGCAGAGACCCAGTACTTC CASSQDRAGAETQYF
TRBJ1-3 NA TRBV30 NA TGTGCCTGGAAAGACAGTCTCCCGGGAAACACCATATATTTT CAWKDSLPGNTIYF
TRBJ2-5 NA TRBV7-6 TRBD1 TGTGCCAGCAGCCTAGGGGGGACAGGGGGTAGGGAGACCCAGTACTTC CASSLGGTGGRETQYF
TRBJ1-2 NA TRBV4-3 TRBD1 TGCGCCAGCAGCCAAGCCCGCCCAACAGGGGGCATTAGTCGCTATGGCTACACCTTC CASSQARPTGGISRYGYTF
TRBJ1-4 NA TRBV19 TRBD1 TGTGCCAGTAGACCGAGCCGACAGGGGGAGCGTGAAAAACTGTTTTTT CASRPSRQGEREKLFF
TRBJ1-5 few TRBV7-6 NA TGTGCCAGCAGCTTAGCGCCCGGGCAGGGAAGCAATCAGCCCCAGCATTTT CASSLAPGQGSNQPQHF